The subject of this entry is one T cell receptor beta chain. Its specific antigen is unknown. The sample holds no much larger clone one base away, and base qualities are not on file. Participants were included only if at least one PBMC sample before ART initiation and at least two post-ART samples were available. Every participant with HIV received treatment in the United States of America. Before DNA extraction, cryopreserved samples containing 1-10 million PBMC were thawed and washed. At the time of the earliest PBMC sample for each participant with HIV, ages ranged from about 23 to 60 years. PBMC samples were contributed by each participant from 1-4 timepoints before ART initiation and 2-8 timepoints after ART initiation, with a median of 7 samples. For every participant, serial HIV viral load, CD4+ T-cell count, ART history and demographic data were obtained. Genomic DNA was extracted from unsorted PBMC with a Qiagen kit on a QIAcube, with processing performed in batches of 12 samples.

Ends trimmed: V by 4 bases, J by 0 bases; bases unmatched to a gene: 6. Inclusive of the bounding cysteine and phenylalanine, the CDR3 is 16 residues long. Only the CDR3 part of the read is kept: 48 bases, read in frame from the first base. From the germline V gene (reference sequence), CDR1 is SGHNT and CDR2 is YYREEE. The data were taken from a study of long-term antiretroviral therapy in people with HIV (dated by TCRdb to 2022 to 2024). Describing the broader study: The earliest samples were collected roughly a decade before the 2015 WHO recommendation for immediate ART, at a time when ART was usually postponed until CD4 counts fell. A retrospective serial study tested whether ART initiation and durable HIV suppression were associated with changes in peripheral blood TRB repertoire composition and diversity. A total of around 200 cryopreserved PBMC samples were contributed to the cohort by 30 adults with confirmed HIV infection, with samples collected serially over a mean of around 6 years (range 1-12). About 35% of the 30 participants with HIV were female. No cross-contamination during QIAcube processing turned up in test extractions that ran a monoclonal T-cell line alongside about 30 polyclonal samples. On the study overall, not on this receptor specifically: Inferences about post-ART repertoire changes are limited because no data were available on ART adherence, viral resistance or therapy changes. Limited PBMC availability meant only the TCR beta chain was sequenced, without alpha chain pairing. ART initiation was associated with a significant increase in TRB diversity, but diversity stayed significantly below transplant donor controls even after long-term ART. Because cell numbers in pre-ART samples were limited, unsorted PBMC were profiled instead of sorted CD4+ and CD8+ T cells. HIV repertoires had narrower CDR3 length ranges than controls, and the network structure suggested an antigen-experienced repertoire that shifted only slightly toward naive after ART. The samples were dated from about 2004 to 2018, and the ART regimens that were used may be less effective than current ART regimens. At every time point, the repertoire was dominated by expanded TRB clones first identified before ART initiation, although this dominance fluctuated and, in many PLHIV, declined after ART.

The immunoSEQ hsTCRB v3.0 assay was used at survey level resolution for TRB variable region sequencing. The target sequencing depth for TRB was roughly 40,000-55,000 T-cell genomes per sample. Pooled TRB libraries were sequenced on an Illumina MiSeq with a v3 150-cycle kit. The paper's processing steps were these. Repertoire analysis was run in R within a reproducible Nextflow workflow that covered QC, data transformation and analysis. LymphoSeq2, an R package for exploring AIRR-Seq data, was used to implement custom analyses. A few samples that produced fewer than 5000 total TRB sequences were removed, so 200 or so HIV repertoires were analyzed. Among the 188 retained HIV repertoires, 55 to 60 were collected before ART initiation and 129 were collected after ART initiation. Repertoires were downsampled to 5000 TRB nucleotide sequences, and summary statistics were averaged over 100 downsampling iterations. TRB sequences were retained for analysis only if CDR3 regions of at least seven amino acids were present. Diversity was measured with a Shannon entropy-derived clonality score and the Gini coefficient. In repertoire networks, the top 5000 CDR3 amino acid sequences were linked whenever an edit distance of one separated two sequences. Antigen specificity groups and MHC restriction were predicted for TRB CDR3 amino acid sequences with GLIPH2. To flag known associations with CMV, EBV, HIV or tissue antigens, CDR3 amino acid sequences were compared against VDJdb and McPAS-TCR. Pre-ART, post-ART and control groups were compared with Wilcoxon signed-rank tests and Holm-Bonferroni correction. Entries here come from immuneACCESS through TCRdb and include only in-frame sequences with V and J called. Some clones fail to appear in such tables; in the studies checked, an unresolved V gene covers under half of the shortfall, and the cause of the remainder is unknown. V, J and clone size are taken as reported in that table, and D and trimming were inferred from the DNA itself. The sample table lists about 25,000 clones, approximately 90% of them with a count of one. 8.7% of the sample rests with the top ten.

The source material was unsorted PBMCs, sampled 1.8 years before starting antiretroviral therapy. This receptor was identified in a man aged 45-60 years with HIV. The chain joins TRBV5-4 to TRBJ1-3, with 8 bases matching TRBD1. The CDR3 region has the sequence CASSRGQESSGNTIYF. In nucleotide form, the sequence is TGTGCCAGCAGCCGGGGACAGGAGAGCTCTGGAAACACCATATATTTT.